This is a list of T cell receptor beta chains from one sample in a study of PD-L1 blockade in urothelial cancer. Here immunoSEQ multiplex PCR was the method, and the copy in TCRdb shows in-frame clones only, minus some. The repertoire holds 30,000 to 35,000 clones, with over 70% as singletons. The sample in question was PBMCs, obtained around atezolizumab (anti-PD-L1) treatment. These receptors were taken from a man aged 55-75 years with urothelial cancer. Both conserved end residues are part of each CDR3. The D gene is left open where the match is weak. The size field is filled for only some rows; it gives once, few, many or a size class.

>few|TRBD2|TRBV9|TRBJ2-7
CASSSRSAGAAEQYF
TGTGCCAGCAGCTCCCGTTCAGCGGGAGCCGCCGAGCAGTACTTC
>.|.|TRBV10-3|TRBJ1-3
CAISDYTGTGNTIYF
TGTGCCATCAGTGATTATACAGGGACTGGAAACACCATATATTTT
>.|.|TRBV29-1|TRBJ2-2
CSALGRNTGELFF
TGCAGCGCGTTGGGGCGTAACACCGGGGAGCTGTTTTTT
>few|.|TRBV7-3|TRBJ2-3
CASSLGSQADTQYF
TGTGCCAGCAGCTTAGGGAGTCAGGCAGATACGCAGTATTTT
>.|.|TRBV19|TRBJ2-7
CASSLEGAEQYF
TGTGCCAGTAGCTTGGAGGGGGCTGAGCAGTACTTC
>.|.|TRBV27|TRBJ2-1
CASSFIATHNEQFF
TGTGCCAGCAGTTTCATAGCAACTCACAATGAGCAGTTCTTC
>.|TRBD1|TRBV2|TRBJ1-4
CASRRTGGLNEKLFF
TGTGCCAGCAGGAGGACAGGGGGACTAAATGAAAAACTGTTTTTT
>.|.|TRBV6-5|TRBJ1-4
CASSYGPATNEKLFF
TGTGCCAGCAGTTACGGCCCTGCAACTAATGAAAAACTGTTTTTT
>.|.|TRBV10-1|TRBJ1-2
CASSEDRIYGYTF
TGCGCCAGCAGTGAGGACAGGATCTACGGCTACACCTTC
>.|TRBD1|TRBV14|TRBJ2-3
CASSQRTGNTDTQYF
TGTGCCAGCAGCCAACGGACAGGCAACACAGATACGCAGTATTTT
>.|.|TRBV29-1|TRBJ2-7
CSVGQDLTYEQYF
TGCAGCGTTGGACAGGATCTAACCTACGAGCAGTACTTC
>.|TRBD2|TRBV9|TRBJ2-7
CASSVDKGLAGGWGEQYF
TGTGCCAGCAGCGTAGATAAGGGACTAGCGGGAGGATGGGGCGAGCAGTACTTC
>.|TRBD2|TRBV2|TRBJ2-1
CASSRSGGSYNEQFF
TGTGCCAGCAGTCGGTCGGGAGGCTCCTACAATGAGCAGTTCTTC
>.|TRBD1|TRBV18|TRBJ2-2
CASSPRMDRANTGELFF
TGTGCCAGCTCACCACGGATGGACAGGGCGAACACCGGGGAGCTGTTTTTT
>.|.|TRBV7-7|TRBJ2-2
CASSPASAGESLELFF
TGTGCTAGCAGCCCAGCCTCAGCGGGCGAAAGTTTGGAGCTGTTTTTT
>.|.|TRBV6-5|TRBJ2-1
CASSYRPLQENEQFF
TGTGCCAGCAGTTACAGACCCCTACAGGAGAATGAGCAGTTCTTC
>once|.|TRBV11-3|TRBJ2-5
CASSLNSGETQYF
TGTGCCAGCAGCTTAAACTCCGGGGAGACCCAGTACTTC
>.|TRBD2|TRBV10-1|TRBJ2-1
CASSTGLAGGNEQFF
TGCGCCAGCAGTACGGGACTAGCGGGAGGGAATGAGCAGTTCTTC
>.|.|TRBV18|TRBJ2-7
CASSPRSGYEQYF
TGTGCCAGCTCACCAAGGTCGGGCTACGAGCAGTACTTC
>.|.|TRBV21-1|TRBJ1-5
CASSKALSRACNQPQHF
TGTGCCAGCAGCAAAGCGCTTTCCAGGGCATGCAATCAGCCCCAGCATTTT